The 17 T cell receptor beta chains reported below all come from one sample, sequenced in a study of cytomegalovirus exposure and HLA in healthy donors. Some clones are missing from TCRdb's copy, which holds only in-frame ones; the method was immunoSEQ multiplex PCR. The sample holds hundreds of thousands of clones, approximately 87% seen once. Sequenced: PBMCs. The receptor source for this set is a young woman in good health and CMV-seronegative.

The rearrangement links TRBV4-1 to TRBJ2-2; D gene unclear. The CDR3 sequence is 16 residues long. The germline CDR1 and CDR2 sequences are MGHRA and YSYEKL. V shed 5 bases and J shed 0 bases, with 13 bases lying between them. CDR3: CASSSRTVSNTGELFF. CDR3 DNA sequence: TGCGCCAGCAGCTCGAGGACCGTGTCGAACACCGGGGAGCTGTTTTTT.

This clone was counted a few times. This chain links TRBV11-2 with TRBJ2-2; D unclear. The germline CDR1 and CDR2 sequences are SGHAT and FQNNGV. The CDR3 consists of 13 residues. V gave up 2 bases and J gave up 0 bases, with 1 base separating them. For the CDR3, the DNA is TGTGCCAGCAGCTTAACGAACACCGGGGAGCTGTTTTTT. It encodes CASSLTNTGELFF.

The chain joins TRBV30 to TRBJ2-2, with TRBD2 matching over 9 bases. The trim removed 7 bases at V and 3 bases at J, leaving 15 bases unmatched. The CDR3 spans 17 residues. Germline V gene lookup returns CDR1 GTSNPN and CDR2 SVGIG (reference sequence). The CDR3 DNA reads TGTGCCTTAACCCGGGGGTTGCGGGAGGGGTACACCGGGGAGCTGTTTTTT. Protein product: CALTRGLREGYTGELFF.

The chain is built from TRBV11-2 and TRBJ2-2; perhaps D is TRBD1 or TRBD2 (5 bases each). Germline CDR1 and CDR2: SGHAT and FQNNGV. This CDR3 is 18 amino acids long. V was shortened by 2 bases and J by 0 bases, with 16 bases between the two germline ends. CDR3 DNA sequence: TGTGCCAGCAGCTTATCCTACCGAGGGGAGTCGAACACCGGGGAGCTGTTTTTT. This encodes CASSLSYRGESNTGELFF.

The chain links TRBV27 to TRBJ1-5; D gene unclear. Germline CDR1 and CDR2: MNHEY and SMNVEV (reference sequence). The CDR3 has 15 residues. Trimming pared 2 bases from V and 2 bases from J, leaving 10 bases between. The CDR3 DNA sequence: TGTGCCAGCAGTTTAAGGCAGGAGGGCAATCAGCCCCAGCATTTT. The encoded protein is CASSLRQEGNQPQHF.

This clone appeared once. CDR3 in amino acids: CASSSTRSYGYTF. CDR3 coding DNA: TGTGCCAGCAGTTCGACCCGCTCCTATGGCTACACCTTC. The V gene is TRBV2, the J gene TRBJ1-2; D unresolved. The germline V and J ends were trimmed by 5 bases and 4 bases, with 11 bases remaining between them. The CDR3 is 13 amino acids. Germline CDR1 is SNHLY and CDR2 is FYNNEI.

V usage is TRBV5-1 and J usage is TRBJ2-1, with TRBD1 matching over 11 bases. V was clipped by 8 bases and J by 6 bases; unmatched bases: 13. Germline V gene data show CDR1 as SGHRS and CDR2 as YFSETQ. The CDR3 consists of 16 residues. The CDR3 nucleotides read TGCGCCAGTAAACCGGGACAGGGGGAAATACGCAATGAGCAGTTCTTC. It specifies CASKPGQGEIRNEQFF.

The rearrangement joins TRBV7-8 to TRBJ1-1; D ambiguous. The length of the CDR3 is 12 residues. The V and J ends lost 5 bases and 6 bases respectively, with 10 bases between them. The germline V gene has CDR1 SGHVS and CDR2 FQNEAQ. CDR3 sequence: CASSRDRAEAFF. The CDR3 DNA reads TGTGCCAGCAGCCGGGATCGGGCTGAAGCTTTCTTT.

The genes are TRBV7-9 and TRBJ2-7, with TRBD1 identical over 8 bases. Unmatched junction bases numbered 11, after V lost 3 bases and J lost 4 bases. Germline CDR1 reads SEHNR; CDR2 reads FQNEAQ (reference sequence). The CDR3 runs 16 residues. As DNA, the CDR3 is TGTGCCAGCAGCTTTCCAGGGGGCAGGGGGGTTTACGAGCAGTACTTC. It yields the protein CASSFPGGRGVYEQYF.

This chain connects TRBV6-6 to TRBJ2-5; D is unresolved. The germline CDR1 and CDR2 sequences are MNHNY and SVGAGI (reference sequence). The CDR3 is 12 residues long. V lost 5 bases, J lost 2 bases, and 6 bases lay in between. The CDR3 DNA is TGTGCCAGCAGTGAGAGGCAAGAGACCCAGTACTTC. Its protein product is CASSERQETQYF.

The chain couples TRBV30 to TRBJ1-5; no firm D call. V lost 0 bases, J lost 5 bases, and 8 bases lay in between. CDR3 length equals 13 residues. CDR1 is GTSNPN, CDR2 SVGIG, per germline (reference sequence). The CDR3 DNA reads TGTGCCTGGAGTGTCGGAAGCTATCAGCCCCAGCATTTT. It is translated as CAWSVGSYQPQHF.

To note about this clone: The same CDR3 also results from other DNA sequences found in this sample. The V gene is TRBV10-3, the J gene TRBJ2-1; D might be TRBD1 (6 bases). The CDR3 has 12 amino acids. Per germline, CDR1 ENHRY and CDR2 SYGVKD. Trimming cost V 3 bases and J 8 bases, with 8 bases left between them. CDR3 in DNA: TGTGCCATCAGTGACAGGGGCGATGAGCAGTTCTTC. It yields the protein CAISDRGDEQFF.

The chain combines TRBV9 with TRBJ2-7; possibly TRBD2 for D (6 bases). Trimming removed 4 bases at V and 0 bases at J, with 17 bases between. Germline assignment: CDR1 SGDLS and CDR2 YYNGEE. The CDR3 sequence is 16 residues long. CDR3 protein: CASSPSTSPYSYEQYF. The CDR3 DNA reads as TGTGCCAGCAGCCCATCGACTAGTCCCTACTCCTACGAGCAGTACTTC.

This clone was seen more than once but under ten times. This chain uses TRBV19 with TRBJ1-1; D not resolved. V gave up 7 bases and J gave up 3 bases, with 6 bases separating them. Germline V lookup: CDR1 LNHDA, CDR2 SQIVND (reference sequence). This CDR3 contains 11 residues. The CDR3 DNA follows: TGTGCCAGTAAGTCCTACACTGAAGCTTTCTTT. Encoded protein: CASKSYTEAFF.

The rearrangement links TRBV18 to TRBJ1-4, with no clear D. From germline, CDR1 is KGHSH and CDR2 LQKENI. The CDR3 loop spans 17 amino acids. V lost 3 bases, J lost 0 bases, and 14 bases lay in between. The CDR3 here is CASSPRRLLATNEKLFF. CDR3 nucleotide sequence: TGTGCCAGCTCACCCCGCCGCCTGCTTGCAACTAATGAAAAACTGTTTTTT.

The V and J genes are TRBV6-1 and TRBJ1-2; D is perhaps TRBD1 (5 bases). The CDR3 runs 15 residues. From germline, CDR1 is MNHNS and CDR2 SASEGT. Trimming took 5 bases from V and 10 from J, leaving 23 bases between them. CDR3 residues: CASSPSSWDGRLYTF. The CDR3 DNA reads TGTGCCAGCAGTCCGAGTTCCTGGGACGGCCGCCTCTACACCTTC.

The count of this clone is one. This chain links TRBV6-1 with TRBJ2-5; D is unclear. With 1 base removed from V and 11 bases from J, the gap between germline ends came to 8 bases. This CDR3 has 11 residues. Germline V gene lookup returns CDR1 MNHNS and CDR2 SASEGT. This CDR3 is CASSEVSTQYF. The CDR3 DNA sequence: TGTGCCAGCAGTGAAGTCTCCACTCAGTACTTC.